Each of the 27 T cell receptor beta chains below was sequenced from the same sample in a study of blood T cell repertoires in COVID-19. Here immunoSEQ multiplex PCR was the method, and the copy in TCRdb shows in-frame clones only, minus some. Of about 270,000 clones listed, approximately 81% are singletons. Specimen: peripheral blood. The receptors originated from a woman aged 18-29 years with acute or convalescent COVID-19.

V and J are TRBV9 and TRBJ2-7; 7 positions match TRBD2. In germline, CDR1 is SGDLS, CDR2 YYNGEE. This CDR3 is built from 15 residues. The ends lost 0 bases at V and 4 bases at J; junction bases unmatched: 7. The CDR3 region has the DNA TGTGCCAGCAGCGTAGCCGCACGCGGGAGTTACGAGCAGTACTTC. It translates to CASSVAARGSYEQYF.

J is TRBJ1-1 and V is TRBV10-2, with D perhaps TRBD1 (5 bases). This CDR3 comprises 13 residues. The germline V gene encodes CDR1 WSHSY and CDR2 SAAADI. Trimming removed 8 bases from V and 0 bases from J, with 10 bases in between. CDR3 coding DNA: TGCGCCAGCCAGACAGAAATGAACACTGAAGCTTTCTTT. Protein: CASQTEMNTEAFF.

The sample holds a few counts of this clone. J is TRBJ2-1 and V is TRBV19; 16 bases agree with TRBD2. The germline V gene encodes CDR1 LNHDA and CDR2 SQIVND (reference sequence). V dropped 7 bases and J dropped 2; count of bases not matched to a gene: 5. The CDR3 has 17 amino acids. The CDR3 spells CASTGTSGRGPYNEQFF. DNA for the CDR3: TGTGCCAGTACCGGGACTAGCGGGAGGGGTCCCTACAATGAGCAGTTCTTC.

This chain uses TRBV9 with TRBJ2-7; TRBD1 aligns across 12 bases. From germline, CDR1 is SGDLS and CDR2 YYNGEE. This CDR3 is 15 amino acids long. J gave up 4 bases and V 2 bases, and 4 bases lay outside the gene matches. CDR3 DNA sequence: TGTGCCAGCAGCGTGGGGACAGGGGGCATGTACGAGCAGTACTTC. Translated: CASSVGTGGMYEQYF.

The chain couples TRBV19 to TRBJ2-7; possible D gene TRBD2, 6 bases. The ends were cut back, 1 base at V and 3 bases at J, with 13 bases in the middle. Germline loops: CDR1 LNHDA, CDR2 SQIVND (reference sequence). This CDR3 spans 15 amino acids. The CDR3 DNA reads as TGTGCCAGTAGTATAGGGGGGGACGGATTCTACGAGCAGTACTTC. Translated: CASSIGGDGFYEQYF.

The chain links TRBV27 to TRBJ2-1; 14 bases line up with TRBD2. The CDR3 consists of 16 residues. Germline V gene sequence: CDR1 MNHEY, CDR2 SMNVEV (reference sequence). With 6 bases clipped from V and 5 bases from J, the junction kept 6 bases outside the gene matches. In DNA, the CDR3 is TGTGCCAGCAGAGGGACTAGCGGGAGCTTTGACAATGAGCAGTTCTTC. Its protein product is CASRGTSGSFDNEQFF.

The chain carries TRBV6-5 and TRBJ2-2; unclear D gene. CDR1 is MNHEY, CDR2 SVGAGI, per germline. Trimming removed 2 bases from V and 0 bases from J, with 7 bases in between. The CDR3 is 15 amino acids. The CDR3 nucleotides read TGTGCCAGCAGTTACGAGTTCGCGAACACCGGGGAGCTGTTTTTT. Its translation is CASSYEFANTGELFF.

The chain recombines TRBV29-1 with TRBJ1-2, with D maybe TRBD1 (5 bases). The CDR3 spans 11 residues. CDR1 SQVTM and CDR2 ANQGSEA come from the germline V gene. The CDR3 is CSHSRDYGYTF. CDR3 DNA sequence: TGCAGTCACAGCAGGGACTATGGCTACACCTTC.

The chain has TRBV14 and TRBJ1-1; D is undetermined. The CDR3 has 12 amino acids. Trimming took 1 base from V and 3 from J, leaving 3 bases between them. Germline CDR1 and CDR2: SGHDN and FVKESK. The CDR3 protein is CASSQVYTEAFF. The CDR3, as DNA: TGTGCCAGCAGCCAAGTCTACACTGAAGCTTTCTTT.

This chain's CDR3 is CSVDRTGNYGYTF. The DNA for the CDR3 is TGCAGCGTTGACAGGACAGGGAACTATGGCTACACCTTC. The genes are TRBV29-1 and TRBJ1-2; 8 bases line up with TRBD1. Germline-derived CDR1 and CDR2 are SQVTM and ANQGSEA. V gave up 3 bases and J gave up 2 bases; unmatched junction bases: 2. CDR3 length: 13 amino acids. Using reference TRBV29-1 and TRBJ1-2 for the parts outside the CDR3, the full variable domain is SAVISQKPSRDICQRGTSLTIQCQVDSQVTMMFWYRQQPGQSLTLIATANQGSEATYESGFVIDKFPISRPNLTFSTLTVSNMSPEDSSIYLCSVDRTGNYGYTFGSGTRLTVV.

Only a few counts were recorded for this clone. The V gene is TRBV4-3, the J gene TRBJ1-1; D is perhaps TRBD1 (5 bases). Trimming shortened V by 1 base and J by 6 bases, and 21 bases separated the two germline ends. Per germline, CDR1 LGHNA and CDR2 YSLEER. The CDR3 is 17 amino acids. The CDR3 region is CASSQGVARAGGPEAFF. The CDR3 DNA sequence: TGCGCCAGCAGCCAAGGTGTTGCAAGAGCCGGGGGTCCTGAAGCTTTCTTT.

The chain combines TRBV18 with TRBJ1-2; tentative D call: TRBD1 (5 bases). Germline V lookup: CDR1 KGHSH, CDR2 LQKENI. V was pared by 4 bases and J by 8 bases, with 11 bases between. This CDR3 spans 12 amino acids. The CDR3 here is CASSLEQEGYTF. CDR3 coding DNA: TGTGCCAGCTCACTCGAACAGGAAGGCTACACCTTC. Drawing the rest from reference TRBV18 and TRBJ1-2, the complete variable domain is NAGVMQNPRHLVRRRGQEARLRCSPMKGHSHVYWYRQLPEEGLKFMVYLQKENIIDESGMPKERFSAEFPKEGPSILRIQQVVRGDSAAYFCASSLEQEGYTFGSGTRLTVV.

The chain recombines TRBV7-2 with TRBJ2-7, with D tentatively TRBD2 (5 bases). The CDR3 has 15 amino acids. From germline, CDR1 is SGHTA and CDR2 FQGNSA. Trimming stripped 5 bases from V and 2 bases from J, with 16 bases between. The DNA for the CDR3 is TGTGCCAGCAGCCGGGATACCGGGAAGACCTACGAGCAGTACTTC. Protein: CASSRDTGKTYEQYF.

This clone was counted between two and nine times. The chain uses TRBV7-2 and TRBJ1-1; D ambiguous. Germline loops: CDR1 SGHTA, CDR2 FQGNSA. V dropped 1 base and J dropped 1 base, with 10 bases sitting between them. This CDR3 region has 15 residues. CDR3 in amino acids: CASSLGPRKNTEAFF. CDR3 nucleotide sequence: TGTGCCAGCAGCTTAGGCCCGAGAAAGAACACTGAAGCTTTCTTT.

The chain links TRBV11-2 to TRBJ1-1; a weak D match, TRBD1 (5 bases). The CDR3 spans 12 residues. Germline V gene lookup returns CDR1 SGHAT and CDR2 FQNNGV. The V gene lost 5 bases and the J gene lost 11 bases, with 15 bases spanning the gap. The CDR3 sequence: CASSQGPVVAFF. Here the CDR3 DNA reads TGTGCCAGCAGCCAGGGCCCAGTAGTGGCTTTCTTT.

This clone was seen only once. The chain joins TRBV30 to TRBJ1-6; D unclear. This CDR3 has 13 amino acids. Trimming removed 1 base at V and 9 bases at J, with 10 bases between. Germline V gene lookup returns CDR1 GTSNPN and CDR2 SVGIG (reference sequence). CDR3 sequence: CAWSAVVGSPLHF. Here the CDR3 DNA reads TGTGCCTGGAGTGCGGTTGTCGGTTCACCCCTCCACTTT.

The J gene is TRBJ2-7, the V gene TRBV14; 8 positions agree with TRBD1. With 1 base clipped from V and 7 bases from J, the junction kept 21 bases outside the gene matches. In germline, CDR1 is SGHDN, CDR2 FVKESK. The CDR3 has 19 residues. The CDR3 protein is CASSQVVSPGGLSFREQYF. The CDR3 nucleotides read TGTGCCAGCAGCCAAGTTGTATCCCCAGGGGGCCTTTCGTTTCGGGAGCAGTACTTC.

This rearrangement joins TRBV2 to TRBJ2-7; 7 bases align to TRBD1. CDR1 and CDR2 (germline): SNHLY, FYNNEI. This CDR3 is built from 11 residues. The trim removed 7 bases at V and 5 bases at J, leaving 2 bases unmatched. CDR3 DNA sequence: TGTGCCAGCACCGACAGGGACGAGCAGTACTTC. Residues: CASTDRDEQYF.

The rearrangement links TRBV27 to TRBJ2-2; D might be TRBD1 (5 bases). V dropped 2 bases and J dropped 7 bases, with 14 bases sitting between them. Per the germline V gene, CDR1 is MNHEY and CDR2 is SMNVEV (reference sequence). The CDR3 is made up of 15 amino acids. The CDR3, as DNA: TGTGCCAGCAGTTTAGTTGCAGGGATGGTCGGGGAGCTGTTTTTT. Translated: CASSLVAGMVGELFF.

The chain employs TRBV10-2 and TRBJ1-1; 7 bases fit TRBD1. CDR1 and CDR2 (germline): WSHSY, SAAADI. CDR3 length: 16 residues. V lost 10 bases to trimming and J lost 0 bases; unmatched junction nucleotides: 14. The CDR3, as DNA: TGCGCCACCACCAGGGGGGAAATGGGCGTGAACACTGAAGCTTTCTTT. Its protein product is CATTRGEMGVNTEAFF.

This chain connects TRBV19 to TRBJ2-7, with TRBD1 matching 8 bases. CDR1 is LNHDA, CDR2 SQIVND, per germline (reference sequence). This CDR3 comprises 14 residues. V lost 9 bases and J lost 5; bases outside the gene matches: 12. The CDR3 region has the DNA TGTGCCAGCGGGACAGGACCCACATCGGACGAGCAGTACTTC. This encodes CASGTGPTSDEQYF.

The chain recombines TRBV9 with TRBJ2-5, with no clear D. This CDR3 is 14 amino acids long. Germline values: CDR1 SGDLS, CDR2 YYNGEE. V was clipped by 0 bases and J by 2 bases, with 8 bases between them. CDR3 nucleotides: TGTGCCAGCAGCGTAGGCACAGCTCAAGAGACCCAGTACTTC. This encodes CASSVGTAQETQYF.

This clone was found a few times. The chain employs TRBV6-5 and TRBJ1-3; D is ambiguous. Germline CDR1 and CDR2: MNHEY and SVGAGI. V lost 0 bases, J lost 0 bases, and 9 bases lay in between. The CDR3 runs 16 residues. The CDR3 nucleotides read TGTGCCAGCAGTTACTCCGTGGGAGACTCTGGAAACACCATATATTTT. Residues: CASSYSVGDSGNTIYF.

This clone came up once. V usage is TRBV29-1 and J usage is TRBJ2-5; 12 nucleotides agree with TRBD2. V shed 7 bases and J 5 bases; nucleotides not matched to a gene: 11. Germline V gives CDR1 SQVTM, CDR2 ANQGSEA. The CDR3 has 15 amino acids. The CDR3 loop reads CSAKGLAGNSETQYF. CDR3 coding DNA: TGCAGCGCAAAGGGACTAGCGGGTAATTCGGAGACCCAGTACTTC.

This clone was recorded once. The chain is built from TRBV6-6 and TRBJ1-1; TRBD1 is a possible D gene (5 bases). CDR3 size: 14 residues. Trimming shortened V by 5 bases and J by 1 base, and 11 bases separated the two germline ends. Germline-derived CDR1 and CDR2 are MNHNY and SVGAGI (reference sequence). This CDR3 is CASSAQRGNTEAFF. The CDR3 DNA is TGTGCCAGCAGTGCCCAAAGGGGGAACACTGAAGCTTTCTTT.

This chain connects TRBV24-1 to TRBJ1-5; 8 positions agree with TRBD1. The CDR3 is 15 residues long. Germline-derived CDR1 and CDR2 are KGHDR and SFDVKD. Losses at the gene ends were 7 bases for V and 6 bases for J; bases not matched to a gene: 10. CDR3 DNA: TGTGCCACCAGCCTAGGACAGGGTGGTCCTCAGCCCCAGCATTTT. Translated: CATSLGQGGPQPQHF.

This clone has at least ten counts. V gene TRBV15 combines with J gene TRBJ2-1; weak D call: TRBD2 (5 bases). V was pared by 0 bases and J by 1 base, with 7 bases between. This CDR3 has 15 residues. CDR1 is LNHNV and CDR2 is YYDKDF in the germline V gene (reference sequence). The CDR3 protein is CATSRDRGSYNEQFF. Here the CDR3 DNA reads TGTGCCACCAGCAGAGATCGGGGTTCCTACAATGAGCAGTTCTTC.